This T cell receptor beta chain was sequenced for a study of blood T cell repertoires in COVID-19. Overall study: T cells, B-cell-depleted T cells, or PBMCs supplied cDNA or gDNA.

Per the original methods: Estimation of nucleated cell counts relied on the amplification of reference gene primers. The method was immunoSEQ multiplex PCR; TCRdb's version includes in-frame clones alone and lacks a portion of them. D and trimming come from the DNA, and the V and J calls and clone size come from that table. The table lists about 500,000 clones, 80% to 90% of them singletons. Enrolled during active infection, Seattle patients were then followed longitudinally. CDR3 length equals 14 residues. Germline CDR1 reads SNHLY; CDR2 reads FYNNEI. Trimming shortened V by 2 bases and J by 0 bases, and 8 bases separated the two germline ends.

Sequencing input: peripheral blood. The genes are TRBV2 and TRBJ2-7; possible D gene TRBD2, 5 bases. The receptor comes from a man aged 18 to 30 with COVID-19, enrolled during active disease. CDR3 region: CASSELALSYEQYF. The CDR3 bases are TGTGCCAGCAGTGAACTAGCCCTCTCCTACGAGCAGTACTTC. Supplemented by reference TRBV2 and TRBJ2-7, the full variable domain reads EPEVTQTPSHQVTQMGQEVILRCVPISNHLYFYWYRQILGQKVEFLVSFYNNEISEKSEIFDDQFSVERPDGSNFTLKIRSTKLEDSAMYFCASSELALSYEQYFGPGTRLTVT.